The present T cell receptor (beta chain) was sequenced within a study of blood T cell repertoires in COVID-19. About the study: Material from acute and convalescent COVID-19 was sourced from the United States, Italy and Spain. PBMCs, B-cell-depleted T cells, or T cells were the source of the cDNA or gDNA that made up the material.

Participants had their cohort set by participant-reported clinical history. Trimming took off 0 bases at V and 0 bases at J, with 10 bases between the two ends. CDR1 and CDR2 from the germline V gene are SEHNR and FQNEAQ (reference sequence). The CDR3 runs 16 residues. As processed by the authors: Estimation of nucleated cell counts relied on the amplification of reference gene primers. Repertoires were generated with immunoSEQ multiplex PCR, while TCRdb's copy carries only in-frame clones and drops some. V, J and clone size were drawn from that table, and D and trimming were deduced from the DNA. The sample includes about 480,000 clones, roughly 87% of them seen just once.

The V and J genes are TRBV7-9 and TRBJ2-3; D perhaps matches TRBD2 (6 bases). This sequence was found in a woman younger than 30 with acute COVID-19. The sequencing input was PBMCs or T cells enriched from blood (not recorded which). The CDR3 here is CASSLAQRASTDTQYF. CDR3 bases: TGTGCCAGCAGCTTAGCGCAGCGGGCCAGCACAGATACGCAGTATTTT.